This is a list of T cell receptor beta chains from one sample in a study of T cells in Graves' hyperthyroidism and ophthalmopathy. MiXCR, applied by TCRdb to the multiplex PCR reads, yields one record per CDR3 protein. Of hundreds of thousands of distinct CDR3 sequences in the sample, approximately 15% are singletons; the top ten hold 14%. The sample taken for sequencing was blood. Receptors were obtained from a woman in her thirties or forties with Graves' hyperthyroidism. CDR3s include the opening cysteine and the closing phenylalanine or tryptophan. The D gene is left open where the match is weak. Not all rows give a size; the values are once, few, many and, for expanded clones, a class.

d_gene: NA; v_gene: TRBV12-3/TRBV12-4; j_gene: TRBJ1-1; abundance: many; CDR3aa: CASSLFSKNTEAFF; CDR3nt: TGTGCCAGCAGTTTATTTAGCAAGAACACTGAAGCTTTCTTT
d_gene: TRBD1; v_gene: TRBV3-1; j_gene: TRBJ1-1; abundance: many; CDR3aa: CASSQDGQGEAFF; CDR3nt: TGTGCCAGCAGCCAAGATGGACAGGGTGAAGCTTTCTTT
d_gene: TRBD2; v_gene: TRBV7-3; j_gene: TRBJ2-1; abundance: many; CDR3aa: CASPGTSLNSPYNEQFF; CDR3nt: TGTGCCAGCCCAGGGACTAGCCTCAATTCCCCCTACAATGAGCAGTTCTTC
d_gene: NA; v_gene: TRBV13; j_gene: TRBJ2-3; abundance: many; CDR3aa: CASSPHGGAEDTQYF; CDR3nt: TGTGCCAGCAGCCCCCATGGGGGAGCCGAAGATACGCAGTATTTT
d_gene: TRBD1; v_gene: TRBV6-1; j_gene: TRBJ1-1; abundance: NA; CDR3aa: CASSPRTGMDTEAFF; CDR3nt: TGTGCCAGCAGCCCCCGGACAGGGATGGACACTGAAGCTTTCTTT
d_gene: NA; v_gene: TRBV6-2/TRBV6-3; j_gene: TRBJ2-1; abundance: many; CDR3aa: CASSYSSLASSYNEQFF; CDR3nt: TGTGCCAGCAGTTACTCGAGTCTTGCCAGCTCCTACAATGAGCAGTTCTTC
d_gene: NA; v_gene: TRBV19; j_gene: TRBJ2-1; abundance: NA; CDR3aa: CASSSGQGGLGHEQFF; CDR3nt: TGTGCCAGTAGTTCGGGACAAGGGGGATTGGGGCATGAGCAGTTCTTC
d_gene: TRBD2; v_gene: TRBV28; j_gene: TRBJ2-7; abundance: few; CDR3aa: CASSLPGTSNNYEQYF; CDR3nt: TGTGCCAGCAGTTTACCCGGGACTAGCAATAACTACGAGCAGTACTTC
d_gene: TRBD2; v_gene: TRBV11-2; j_gene: TRBJ2-2; abundance: many; CDR3aa: CASRQNSGTNTGELFF; CDR3nt: TGTGCCAGCAGACAAAATAGCGGGACCAACACCGGGGAGCTGTTTTTT
d_gene: NA; v_gene: TRBV10-3; j_gene: TRBJ1-2; abundance: NA; CDR3aa: CAISVQESYYGYTF; CDR3nt: TGTGCCATCAGTGTACAGGAGAGTTACTATGGCTACACCTTC
d_gene: NA; v_gene: TRBV11-2; j_gene: TRBJ1-6; abundance: many; CDR3aa: CASSLVPDSPLHF; CDR3nt: TGTGCCAGCAGCTTAGTGCCGGACTCACCCCTCCACTTT
d_gene: TRBD1; v_gene: TRBV30; j_gene: TRBJ1-4; abundance: many; CDR3aa: CAWSVPSGGVREKLFF; CDR3nt: TGTGCCTGGAGTGTACCATCAGGGGGAGTGAGAGAAAAACTGTTTTTT
d_gene: NA; v_gene: TRBV18; j_gene: TRBJ2-5; abundance: many; CDR3aa: CASSPGYRYQETQYF; CDR3nt: TGTGCCAGCTCACCAGGGTATCGGTACCAAGAGACCCAGTACTTC
d_gene: TRBD1; v_gene: TRBV3-1; j_gene: TRBJ1-1; abundance: many; CDR3aa: CASSQASTGRTEAFF; CDR3nt: TGTGCCAGCAGCCAAGCGTCGACAGGGCGAACTGAAGCTTTCTTT
d_gene: TRBD2; v_gene: TRBV28; j_gene: TRBJ2-5; abundance: many; CDR3aa: CASRTSGSPKNRETQYF; CDR3nt: TGTGCCAGCAGGACTAGCGGGAGCCCCAAGAATAGAGAGACCCAGTACTTC
d_gene: TRBD1; v_gene: TRBV6-2/TRBV6-3; j_gene: TRBJ1-2; abundance: NA; CDR3aa: CASSYSSHDRGRGYTF; CDR3nt: TGTGCCAGCAGTTACTCATCGCACGACAGGGGTCGGGGCTACACCTTC
d_gene: TRBD2; v_gene: TRBV28; j_gene: TRBJ2-5; abundance: many; CDR3aa: CASSLGLANWGETQYF; CDR3nt: TGTGCCAGCAGTTTAGGACTAGCGAATTGGGGGGAGACCCAGTACTTC
d_gene: NA; v_gene: TRBV3-1; j_gene: TRBJ1-1; abundance: many; CDR3aa: CASSRQNTEAFF; CDR3nt: TGTGCCAGCAGCCGACAGAACACTGAAGCTTTCTTT
d_gene: TRBD1; v_gene: TRBV6-1; j_gene: TRBJ2-2; abundance: NA; CDR3aa: CATRFRGQGNTGELFF; CDR3nt: TGTGCCACACGATTTCGGGGACAGGGAAACACCGGGGAGCTGTTTTTT
d_gene: TRBD1; v_gene: TRBV19; j_gene: TRBJ1-5; abundance: many; CDR3aa: CASSAGTGGQPQHF; CDR3nt: TGTGCCAGTAGTGCAGGGACAGGGGGTCAGCCCCAGCATTTT
d_gene: NA; v_gene: TRBV18; j_gene: TRBJ1-6; abundance: many; CDR3aa: CASSPAGTPIGTPLHF; CDR3nt: TGTGCCAGCTCACCGGCCGGGACTCCTATCGGGACACCCCTCCACTTT
d_gene: NA; v_gene: TRBV5-1; j_gene: TRBJ2-3; abundance: many; CDR3aa: CASSQDRTSTDTQYF; CDR3nt: TGCGCCAGCAGCCAGGACCGTACTAGCACAGATACGCAGTATTTT
d_gene: TRBD1; v_gene: TRBV12-3/TRBV12-4; j_gene: TRBJ1-5; abundance: few; CDR3aa: CASSGQEKNQPQHF; CDR3nt: TGTGCCAGCAGCGGACAGGAAAAGAATCAGCCCCAGCATTTT
d_gene: NA; v_gene: TRBV7-2; j_gene: TRBJ2-5; abundance: many; CDR3aa: CASSSGAQETQYF; CDR3nt: TGTGCCAGCAGCTCCGGGGCCCAAGAGACCCAGTACTTC
d_gene: NA; v_gene: TRBV12-3/TRBV12-4; j_gene: TRBJ1-1; abundance: NA; CDR3aa: CASRPTRGGAVTEAFF; CDR3nt: TGTGCCAGCAGGCCCACGAGGGGAGGGGCGGTCACTGAAGCTTTCTTT
d_gene: NA; v_gene: TRBV20-1; j_gene: TRBJ1-2; abundance: many; CDR3aa: CSASGLPPSGYTF; CDR3nt: TGCAGTGCTTCGGGACTCCCTCCGAGTGGCTACACCTTC
d_gene: NA; v_gene: TRBV14; j_gene: TRBJ2-5; abundance: many; CDR3aa: CASSQTGLWGETQYF; CDR3nt: TGTGCCAGCAGCCAAACCGGACTCTGGGGAGAGACCCAGTACTTC
d_gene: NA; v_gene: TRBV2; j_gene: TRBJ1-1; abundance: few; CDR3aa: CASRGDARMNTEAFF; CDR3nt: TGTGCCAGCAGGGGGGACGCAAGGATGAACACTGAAGCTTTCTTT
d_gene: NA; v_gene: TRBV20-1; j_gene: TRBJ2-2; abundance: many; CDR3aa: CSARAGTPSTGELFF; CDR3nt: TGCAGTGCTAGAGCCGGGACTCCCTCCACCGGGGAGCTGTTTTTT
d_gene: NA; v_gene: TRBV3-1; j_gene: TRBJ2-6; abundance: NA; CDR3aa: CASSQGGRSSGANVLTF; CDR3nt: TGTGCCAGCAGCCAAGGGGGGAGAAGCTCTGGGGCCAACGTCCTGACTTTC
d_gene: TRBD2; v_gene: TRBV29-1; j_gene: TRBJ2-7; abundance: many; CDR3aa: CSAGGAYEQYF; CDR3nt: TGCAGCGCGGGGGGAGCCTACGAGCAGTACTTC
d_gene: TRBD1; v_gene: TRBV3-1; j_gene: TRBJ1-1; abundance: many; CDR3aa: CASSTTGVGEAFF; CDR3nt: TGTGCCAGCAGCACAACAGGGGTGGGTGAAGCTTTCTTT
d_gene: NA; v_gene: TRBV20-1; j_gene: TRBJ1-2; abundance: many; CDR3aa: CSAVEGIGYTF; CDR3nt: TGCAGTGCTGTTGAGGGGATAGGCTACACCTTC
d_gene: NA; v_gene: TRBV6-2/TRBV6-3; j_gene: TRBJ1-2; abundance: few; CDR3aa: CASSSRTEYEFNYGYTF; CDR3nt: TGTGCCAGCAGTTCCCGGACAGAATACGAATTTAACTATGGCTACACCTTC
d_gene: NA; v_gene: TRBV24-1; j_gene: TRBJ2-2; abundance: NA; CDR3aa: CATSDPGRRVGGELFF; CDR3nt: TGTGCCACCAGTGATCCCGGACGAAGGGTCGGCGGGGAGCTGTTTTTT
d_gene: TRBD2; v_gene: TRBV6-1; j_gene: TRBJ2-2; abundance: NA; CDR3aa: CASRNLGREVRSGELFF; CDR3nt: TGTGCCAGCAGGAACTTAGGCCGGGAGGTCCGCTCCGGGGAGCTGTTTTTT
d_gene: NA; v_gene: TRBV20-1; j_gene: TRBJ2-7; abundance: NA; CDR3aa: CSARDQQGDSYEQYF; CDR3nt: TGCAGTGCTAGAGATCAGCAGGGTGACTCCTACGAGCAGTACTTC
d_gene: TRBD1; v_gene: TRBV7-2; j_gene: TRBJ2-6; abundance: many; CDR3aa: CASSLFRDRGWVSGANVLTF; CDR3nt: TGTGCCAGCAGCTTATTTCGGGACAGGGGTTGGGTGTCTGGGGCCAACGTCCTGACTTTC
d_gene: TRBD1; v_gene: TRBV7-9; j_gene: TRBJ2-6; abundance: few; CDR3aa: CASSARSGTVTSGANVLTF; CDR3nt: TGTGCCAGCAGCGCTCGCTCCGGGACAGTAACTTCTGGGGCCAACGTCCTGACTTTC
d_gene: TRBD1; v_gene: TRBV20-1; j_gene: TRBJ2-1; abundance: many; CDR3aa: CSASRDRVNEQFF; CDR3nt: TGCAGTGCTAGCCGGGACAGGGTCAATGAGCAGTTCTTC
d_gene: NA; v_gene: TRBV5-1; j_gene: TRBJ2-3; abundance: many; CDR3aa: CASSPRRDRTDTQYF; CDR3nt: TGCGCCAGCAGCCCTCGGCGGGACCGCACAGATACGCAGTATTTT
d_gene: NA; v_gene: TRBV19; j_gene: TRBJ2-5; abundance: few; CDR3aa: CASSISTGQETQYF; CDR3nt: TGTGCCAGTAGTATATCGACAGGCCAAGAGACCCAGTACTTC
d_gene: TRBD2; v_gene: TRBV6-1; j_gene: TRBJ2-1; abundance: NA; CDR3aa: CASSELMAGGRNEQFF; CDR3nt: TGTGCCAGCAGTGAACTTATGGCGGGAGGGAGAAATGAGCAGTTCTTC
d_gene: NA; v_gene: TRBV3-1; j_gene: TRBJ1-6; abundance: many; CDR3aa: CASSQDVGSPLHF; CDR3nt: TGTGCCAGCAGCCAAGATGTGGGTTCACCCCTCCACTTT